The 23 T cell receptor beta chains in this list originate from one sample, sequenced in a study of cytomegalovirus exposure and HLA in healthy donors. The primer mix had 60 Vbeta and 13 Jbeta primers. Produced via immunoSEQ multiplex PCR; TCRdb's table is partial and in-frame only. The sample records over 85,000 clones, around four fifths being singletons. Material for sequencing was PBMCs. The receptors shown here come from a man between 40 and 49 years old in good health and CMV-seronegative.

The rearrangement links TRBV29-1 to TRBJ1-5; unclear D gene. CDR3 length equals 13 residues. V shed 5 bases and J shed 3 bases, with 11 bases lying between them. The germline V gene has CDR1 SQVTM and CDR2 ANQGSEA. As DNA, the CDR3 is TGCAGCGTTCGTACGGGGAACAATCAGCCCCAGCATTTT. Translating gives CSVRTGNNQPQHF.

J is TRBJ2-7 and V is TRBV9; 10 bases fit TRBD2. Germline assignment: CDR1 SGDLS and CDR2 YYNGEE. CDR3 size: 14 residues. V lost 5 bases, J lost 1 base, and 3 bases stayed unmatched. CDR3 nucleotides: TGTGCCAGCAGTACTAGCGGGGCTTCCTACGAGCAGTACTTC. Translated: CASSTSGASYEQYF.

This clone has a handful of counts. The chain joins TRBV13 to TRBJ1-1; 7 bases map to TRBD1. CDR3 size: 14 residues. Germline CDR1 and CDR2: PRHDT and FYEKMQ (reference sequence). The V gene end was trimmed by 4 bases and the J gene end by 10 bases; junction bases not matched to a gene: 12. The CDR3 is CASSYGQGGDGAFF. CDR3 in DNA: TGTGCCAGCAGCTACGGCCAGGGGGGCGACGGAGCTTTCTTT.

The V gene is TRBV5-4, the J gene TRBJ2-2; TRBD2 matches 7 bases. The germline CDR1 and CDR2 sequences are SGHNT and YYREEE (reference sequence). V gave up 5 bases and J gave up 1 base; unmatched junction bases: 5. CDR3 length: 15 amino acids. CDR3 protein: CASRRGGGNTGELFF. The DNA for the CDR3 is TGTGCCAGCAGGCGGGGCGGGGGGAACACCGGGGAGCTGTTTTTT. Based on the CDR3 plus reference TRBV5-4 and TRBJ2-2, the full variable domain is ETGVTQSPTHLIKTRGQQVTLRCSSQSGHNTVSWYQQALGQGPQFIFQYYREEENGRGNFPPRFSGLQFPNYSSELNVNALELDDSALYLCASRRGGGNTGELFFGEGSRLTVL.

This chain connects TRBV25-1 to TRBJ1-2; 10 nucleotides align to TRBD1. Germline CDR1 MGHDK, CDR2 SYGVNS. The CDR3 has 16 residues. J lost 3 bases, V lost 6 bases, and 10 bases had no gene match. The CDR3: CASSRKTGTGDYGYTF. CDR3 DNA: TGTGCCAGCAGCCGTAAAACAGGGACAGGGGACTATGGCTACACCTTC.

This clone was found a few times. The gene calls are TRBV5-1 and TRBJ1-2; no reliable D call. Germline CDR1 and CDR2: SGHRS and YFSETQ. There are 14 residues in the CDR3. V lost 4 bases, J lost 8 bases, and 18 bases lay in between. In nucleotides, the CDR3 is TGCGCCAGCAGCCTCCGGGTTTGGAGGGAAGGCTACACCTTC. Its protein product is CASSLRVWREGYTF.

V is TRBV5-4 and J is TRBJ2-5; D is undetermined. This CDR3 spans 11 amino acids. CDR1 SGHNT and CDR2 YYREEE come from the germline V gene (reference sequence). The germline V and J ends were trimmed by 3 bases and 2 bases, with 2 bases remaining between them. The DNA for the CDR3 is TGTGCCAGCAGCTCACAAGAGACCCAGTACTTC. As protein: CASSSQETQYF. Variable domain in full (rest from reference TRBV5-4 and TRBJ2-5): ETGVTQSPTHLIKTRGQQVTLRCSSQSGHNTVSWYQQALGQGPQFIFQYYREEENGRGNFPPRFSGLQFPNYSSELNVNALELDDSALYLCASSSQETQYFGPGTRLLVL.

The gene calls are TRBV2 and TRBJ1-2; D possibly corresponds to TRBD1 (5 bases). V was cut by 0 bases and J by 2 bases, with 13 bases left in between. Germline CDR1 reads SNHLY; CDR2 reads FYNNEI. This CDR3 region has 16 residues. The CDR3 loop is CASSEAWGERNYGYTF. The CDR3 DNA reads TGTGCCAGCAGTGAAGCATGGGGGGAAAGGAACTATGGCTACACCTTC.

Only one count was recorded for this clone. The chain recombines TRBV7-6 with TRBJ2-7; 9 bases align to TRBD2. V was pared by 1 base and J by 2 bases, with 12 bases of the junction left unmatched. Per germline, CDR1 SGHVS and CDR2 FNYEAQ. The CDR3 runs 18 residues. CDR3 in DNA: TGTGCCAGCAGCTTAGGTAGCGGGGGAAAGGGCGCGACCTACGAGCAGTACTTC. Translated: CASSLGSGGKGATYEQYF.

This chain joins TRBV4-1 and TRBJ1-2; possible D gene TRBD1, 5 bases. With 4 bases removed from V and 7 bases from J, the gap between germline ends came to 19 bases. The CDR3 is 15 amino acids. Per germline, CDR1 MGHRA and CDR2 YSYEKL. The CDR3 is CASSRPSGGMLGYTF. The CDR3, as DNA: TGCGCCAGCAGCCGGCCATCGGGGGGGATGCTTGGCTACACCTTC.

This chain connects TRBV11-3 to TRBJ2-7, with D tentatively TRBD1 (5 bases). This CDR3 region has 14 residues. Germline V gene data show CDR1 as SGHNT and CDR2 as YENEEA. The V end lost 5 bases, the J end lost 4 bases, and 15 bases lay between the germline ends. The CDR3 DNA reads as TGTGCCAGCAGCCCCCGGTCAGGGTATTACGAGCAGTACTTC. Its translation: CASSPRSGYYEQYF.

This clone was detected only a few times. The chain recombines TRBV27 with TRBJ2-5; the match to TRBD1 covers 10 bases. CDR1 and CDR2 (germline): MNHEY, SMNVEV (reference sequence). J lost 5 bases, V lost 4 bases, and 10 bases had no gene match. The CDR3 loop spans 16 amino acids. CDR3 in DNA: TGTGCCAGCAGTTACGACAGGGGGCCGGGTATCGAGACCCAGTACTTC. Translation: CASSYDRGPGIETQYF.

The V and J genes are TRBV12-5 and TRBJ1-3; D unclear. V lost 4 bases and J lost 0, with 7 bases in between. CDR1 is LGHNT and CDR2 is FRNRAP in the germline V gene. The CDR3 has 14 amino acids. This CDR3 reads CASGYGSSGNTIYF. The CDR3 coding sequence is TGTGCTAGTGGTTACGGGAGCTCTGGAAACACCATATATTTT.

This clone occurred once. The genes are TRBV5-1 and TRBJ1-1; D is possibly TRBD1 (6 bases). Trimming shortened V by 4 bases and J by 5 bases, and 12 bases separated the two germline ends. Germline lookup yields CDR1 SGHRS and CDR2 YFSETQ. The CDR3 spans 13 residues. CDR3 loop: CASSQGPRTEAFF. In nucleotides, the CDR3 is TGCGCCAGCAGCCAGGGGCCCCGGACTGAAGCTTTCTTT.

The chain carries TRBV2 and TRBJ1-5; 8 bases agree with TRBD1. Germline-derived CDR1 and CDR2 are SNHLY and FYNNEI. The CDR3 covers 13 residues. The J segment lost 6 bases and the V segment lost 5 bases, leaving 3 bases of the junction unmatched. CDR3 nucleotides: TGTGCCAGCAGTACAGGGGGGGGTCAGCCCCAGCATTTT. Protein: CASSTGGGQPQHF.

The chain recombines TRBV9 with TRBJ2-2; D is possibly TRBD1 (6 bases). The CDR3 contains 15 residues. The ends were cut back, 3 bases at V and 5 bases at J, with 14 bases in the middle. Germline values: CDR1 SGDLS, CDR2 YYNGEE. The CDR3 protein is CASSATDRGTGELFF. In DNA, the CDR3 is TGTGCCAGCAGCGCGACGGACAGAGGGACCGGGGAGCTGTTTTTT.

V gene TRBV5-4 combines with J gene TRBJ2-1, with D possibly being TRBD2 (7 bases). This CDR3 is 14 amino acids long. The V end was cut by 9 bases, the J end by 8 bases, with 21 bases between. CDR1 is SGHNT, CDR2 YYREEE, per germline (reference sequence). The CDR3 here is CAITPLRGGDEQFF. Here the CDR3 DNA reads TGTGCCATCACCCCCCTTAGGGGGGGCGATGAGCAGTTCTTC.

About this clone: The same CDR3 also results from other DNA sequences found in this sample. The V call is TRBV29-1, the J call TRBJ1-3; D not resolved. Looked up from germline, CDR1 is SQVTM and CDR2 is ANQGSEA. Trimming removed 2 bases from V and 0 bases from J, with 8 bases in between. This CDR3 contains 14 residues. The CDR3 is CSVETGISGNTIYF. CDR3 sequence (DNA): TGCAGCGTTGAAACGGGTATCTCTGGAAACACCATATATTTT.

The count of this clone is one. V is TRBV2 and J is TRBJ2-1, with 13 bases that match TRBD2. Germline V CDR1 and CDR2: SNHLY, FYNNEI. This CDR3 spans 14 amino acids. V trimming: 4 bases; J trimming: 7 bases; junction bases outside the gene matches: 1. This CDR3 reads CASSGGLAGNEQFF. DNA for the CDR3: TGTGCCAGCAGTGGGGGACTAGCGGGGAATGAGCAGTTCTTC.

This chain uses TRBV27 with TRBJ2-3; D is possibly TRBD2 (6 bases). The V gene lost 5 bases and the J gene lost 4 bases, with 13 bases spanning the gap. The germline V gene encodes CDR1 MNHEY and CDR2 SMNVEV (reference sequence). The CDR3 consists of 14 residues. This chain's CDR3 is CASSLGGIPDTQYF. As DNA, the CDR3 is TGTGCCAGCAGTCTCGGGGGTATCCCAGATACGCAGTATTTT.

V usage is TRBV9 and J usage is TRBJ2-6; D possibly corresponds to TRBD1 (5 bases). The ends were cut back, 3 bases at V and 5 bases at J, with 6 bases in the middle. This CDR3 is 13 amino acids long. Germline CDR1 SGDLS, CDR2 YYNGEE. The CDR3 coding sequence is TGTGCCAGCAGCGCGGACAGGGCCAACGTCCTGACTTTC. Protein: CASSADRANVLTF.

This clone has only one observation. The chain joins TRBV7-3 to TRBJ2-2; 13 positions agree with TRBD2. There are 16 residues in the CDR3. The V gene's germline CDR1 is SGHTA and CDR2 FQGTGA. J was trimmed by 7 bases and V by 5 bases; bases with no gene match: 7. CDR3 loop: CASSILAGGRGGELFF. As DNA, the CDR3 is TGTGCCAGCAGCATACTAGCGGGGGGGCGCGGCGGGGAGCTGTTTTTT.

The V gene is TRBV6-4, the J gene TRBJ2-3; 10 bases fit TRBD2. Germline lookup yields CDR1 MRHNA and CDR2 SNTAGT. After removal of 4 bases from V and 3 bases from J, the junction contained 7 bases not matched to a gene. The CDR3 totals 16 residues. The CDR3 DNA sequence: TGTGCCAGCAGTGTATCCCCTAGCGGGGGAACAGATACGCAGTATTTT. Residues: CASSVSPSGGTDTQYF.